The T cell receptor (beta chain) under discussion was sequenced for a study of post-analysis software for immune sequencing data. Built from TCR beta cDNA, the libraries had unique molecular identifiers in them. Yield was about 500,000 cDNA molecules from around 1 to 10 million T cells. One entry per CDR3 protein results from TCRdb running MiXCR on the PCR reads. This sample yields fewer than 850,000 distinct CDR3 sequences, of which approximately 44% are seen a single time; just under 5% belongs to the top ten. A note on this clonotype: Its specificity is unknown.

V lost 0 bases, J lost 5 bases, and 10 bases lay in between. Germline V lookup: CDR1 DFQATT, CDR2 SNEGSKA (reference sequence). CDR3 length equals 13 residues. The study's findings and limits: Samples from a shared batch, those prepared together, strongly co-clustered by F measure. TRBV5-6, TRBV5-1 and TRBV20-1 belonged to a set of roughly five TRBV segments that were more frequent in patients than controls.

The chain links TRBV20-1 to TRBJ2-5; D is unclear. The material sequenced was blood. This TCR derives from a girl aged 10 to 17 with multiple sclerosis. The chain's CDR3 is CSARDGSEETQYF. CDR3 sequence (DNA): TGCAGTGCTAGAGACGGGTCTGAGGAGACCCAGTACTTC.